This T cell receptor (beta chain) was sequenced in a study of control samples from healthy donors and cancer patients. The V segment lost 1 base and the J segment 4 bases; nucleotides outside the gene matches: 1. CDR3 length: 13 residues. Looked up from germline, CDR1 is SGHDT and CDR2 is YYEEEE. TCRdb keeps only in-frame clones here, not all; method: immunoSEQ multiplex PCR. The sample consists of 150,000 to 200,000 clones, 88% of them appearing once. The V gene is TRBV5-6, the J gene TRBJ1-2; 7 bases align to TRBD1. This sequence originates from a woman in her thirties in good health. The sample taken for sequencing was blood. The CDR3 is CASSLRQGYGYTF. In DNA, the CDR3 is TGTGCCAGCAGCTTGAGACAGGGCTATGGCTACACCTTC. Using reference TRBV5-6 and TRBJ1-2 for the parts outside the CDR3, the full variable domain is DAGVTQSPTHLIKTRGQQVTLRCSPKSGHDTVSWYQQALGQGPQFIFQYYEEEERQRGNFPDRFSGHQFPNYSSELNVNALLLGDSALYLCASSLRQGYGYTFGSGTRLTVV.